The source of this T cell receptor (beta chain) is a study of T cell responses to AZD1222 COVID-19 vaccine. Whether given at about 4 or about 12 weeks, second doses were pooled. Assay used: immunoSEQ multiplex PCR; TCRdb lists only in-frame clones, some missing. Of 100,000 to 120,000 clones in the sample, about 94% are singletons; the top ten hold 2.9%. From germline, CDR1 is ENHRY and CDR2 SYGVKD. V lost 2 bases and J lost 5; bases outside the gene matches: 11. The CDR3 covers 17 residues. This clonotype was obtained from an adult who received the AZD1222 COVID-19 vaccine. This sample comprised peripheral blood, obtained 28 days after the second AZD1222 dose. The chain combines TRBV10-3 with TRBJ1-2; 10 bases agree with TRBD1. The CDR3 coding sequence is TGTGCCATCAGTGAGGGGGACAGGGGAACTATACAGTATGGCTACACCTTC. It codes for CAISEGDRGTIQYGYTF.